This entry is about one T cell receptor (beta chain). This record belongs to a study of control samples from healthy donors and cancer patients. Some clones are missing from TCRdb's copy, which holds only in-frame ones; the method was immunoSEQ multiplex PCR. Altogether some 37,000 clones are present, 92% being singletons, with the ten largest covering around 4%. V was trimmed by 6 bases and J by 7 bases, leaving 10 bases between them. CDR3 length: 12 amino acids. The specimen sequenced was blood. The chain employs TRBV12-3 or TRBV12-4 and TRBJ1-5, with D possibly being TRBD1 (5 bases). The origin of this receptor is a woman between 45 and 65 years old in good health. CDR3 sequence: CASSFGDQPQHF. CDR3 DNA sequence: TGTGCCAGCAGCTTTGGGGACCAGCCCCAGCATTTT.